The present T cell receptor beta chain was sequenced within a study of cytomegalovirus exposure and HLA in healthy donors. A note on this clone: Its antigen is not known.

Use of 60 Vbeta and 13 Jbeta primers characterized the PCR. TCRdb's copy holds only in-frame clones and misses some; the assay was immunoSEQ multiplex PCR. The sample lists 190,000 or so clones, roughly four fifths occurring once. General study points: Researchers counted about 150 TCR beta chains as cytomegalovirus-associated.

Sequencing was performed on PBMCs. The origin of this receptor is a woman between 50 and 59 years old in good health and CMV-seropositive.

As DNA, the CDR3 is TGTGCCAGCAGCTCTAGGGGGAGTCGAGAGACCCAGTACTTC. Its translation is CASSSRGSRETQYF. This chain connects TRBV7-8 to TRBJ2-5, with D tentatively TRBD1 (6 bases). The CDR3 length is 14 residues. Germline CDR1 SGHVS, CDR2 FQNEAQ. Trimming took off 4 bases at V and 4 bases at J, with 13 bases between the two ends. Complete variable domain (other parts from reference TRBV7-8 and TRBJ2-5): GAGVSQSPRYKVAKRGQDVALRCDPISGHVSLFWYQQALGQGPEFLTYFQNEAQLDKSGLPSDRFFAERPEGSVSTLKIQRTQQEDSAVYLCASSSRGSRETQYFGPGTRLLVL.